These T cell receptor beta chains were read from a single sample in a study of T cells after somatic rescue of genetic block. Produced via immunoSEQ multiplex PCR; TCRdb's table is partial and in-frame only. The sample records around 67,000 clones, roughly 94% being singletons. Input material: peripheral blood mononuclear cells (PBMCs). The receptors here all came from a middle-aged man. Each CDR3 is given without its conserved first and last residue.

cdr3_aa v_call cdr3_length
ASSYSTRRNTEAF TRBV6-5 13
ASGAGIIAKNIQY TRBV5-8 13
ASSPPPARPDTQY TRBV18 13
ASRALAGFVTEAF TRBV11-2 13
ASSTGTRTTGELF TRBV5-1 13
ASSLSLGDKSNNEQF TRBV5-1 15
ASSLNPPANTEAF TRBV18 13
ASSRSGRNNEQF TRBV4-2 12
ASSHLWGAETQY TRBV4-1 12
ASSQGRGRRGNEQF TRBV4-1 14
ASTESQGEQF TRBV7-2 10
ASSGQANTEAF TRBV5-4 11
ASSYLVRQQY TRBV6-5 10
ASSQGGASGELF TRBV13 12